These T cell receptor beta chains were read from a single sample in a study of cytomegalovirus exposure and HLA in healthy donors. Data came from immunoSEQ multiplex PCR; TCRdb stores just in-frame clones and leaves some out. Seen here are about 140,000 clones, approximately 80% observed once, and the top ten hold 5.1%. The material sequenced was PBMCs. Receptors originate from a male donor in good health and CMV-seronegative. CDR3s include the opening cysteine and the closing phenylalanine or tryptophan. The D gene is left open where the match is weak. Size is stated for part of the rows, as once, few or many counts, or as a class when the clone is expanded.

TGTGCCAGCAGCGCCACCCGGGACATGCGGAACTATGGCTACACCTTC CASSATRDMRNYGYTF NA TRBJ1-2 NA TRBV9
TGTGCCAGCAGCTTTGGAGGAAACGGGTTCTACGAGCAGTACTTC CASSFGGNGFYEQYF NA TRBJ2-7 NA TRBV5-4
TGTGCCAGCAGCTTGGACAGACTAGCGGGGGGGCCAGGAGCTGAGCAGTTCTTC CASSLDRLAGGPGAEQFF TRBD2 TRBJ2-1 NA TRBV5-6
TGCGCCAGCAGCCAGGCCCCAACAGGGTACTATGGCTACACCTTC CASSQAPTGYYGYTF NA TRBJ1-2 once TRBV4-3
TGTGCCAGCAGCTTAGGCAGGGGGCTAACCTTAGCAACTAATGAAAAACTGTTTTTT CASSLGRGLTLATNEKLFF TRBD1 TRBJ1-4 few TRBV11-3
TGTGCCGCGGGAGGCCAGGGCTGGACTGAAGCTTTCTTT CAAGGQGWTEAFF NA TRBJ1-1 NA TRBV27
TGCGCCAGCAGCCAGACAGGGAAGGGGACAGATACGCAGTATTTT CASSQTGKGTDTQYF TRBD1 TRBJ2-3 NA TRBV4-3
TGTGCCAGCAGTTTAGCTGGGTCCAGGGGTCAGCCCCAGCATTTT CASSLAGSRGQPQHF NA TRBJ1-5 NA TRBV27
TGCGCCAGCAGCCAAGTGCTTGGACTAGCGACGTACGAGCAGTACTTC CASSQVLGLATYEQYF TRBD2 TRBJ2-7 once TRBV4-3
TGTGCCAGCAGCCCAACGGGGGTTCGCACAGATACGCAGTATTTT CASSPTGVRTDTQYF NA TRBJ2-3 NA TRBV7-3
TGTGCCAGCAGGGTAGGGCAGGGCTCACCCCTCCACTTT CASRVGQGSPLHF NA TRBJ1-6 NA TRBV6-5
TGTGCCAGCAGCGTAGACCAGTATAGCAATCAGCCCCAGCATTTT CASSVDQYSNQPQHF NA TRBJ1-5 NA TRBV9
TGTGCCTGGGAACAGGGGGCACGGGAGACCCAGTACTTC CAWEQGARETQYF TRBD1 TRBJ2-5 NA TRBV30
TGTGCCAGCAGTTCCGGGACACTGCACGATGGCTACACCTTC CASSSGTLHDGYTF NA TRBJ1-2 NA TRBV6-5
TGTGCCAGCTCAGGATCGGACAGGGAGGGCACAGATACGCAGTATTTT CASSGSDREGTDTQYF TRBD1 TRBJ2-3 NA TRBV18
TGTGCCAGCACTCCTGCGGGACTAGCGGGGACAAGTGAGCAGTTCTTC CASTPAGLAGTSEQFF TRBD2 TRBJ2-1 NA TRBV27
TGCAGCGTTCAGGGGGACAGGGGGCTGACGGAAGCTTTCTTT CSVQGDRGLTEAFF TRBD1 TRBJ1-1 NA TRBV29-1
TGCGCCAGCAGCTTAGGACAGGGGGGGCGAGATACGCAGTATTTT CASSLGQGGRDTQYF TRBD1 TRBJ2-3 NA TRBV5-1
TGTGCCAGCAGCCCCAGCGGGAACTCCTACGAGCAGTACTTC CASSPSGNSYEQYF TRBD2 TRBJ2-7 NA TRBV11-2
TGTGCCAGCAGCCATATCAATCTACAGGGGGAGGGAGGCTACACCTTC CASSHINLQGEGGYTF TRBD1 TRBJ1-2 NA TRBV7-9
TGTGCCAGCAGACCTACAGGGGGCTTTAATCAGCCCCAGCATTTT CASRPTGGFNQPQHF TRBD1 TRBJ1-5 NA TRBV28
TGCGCCAGCAGCCAAGAAGAGGCAGGGGGAATGGGCGAGCAGTACTTC CASSQEEAGGMGEQYF TRBD1 TRBJ2-7 NA TRBV4-1
TGCGCCAGCAGCCAAGACGGCCCTCCAGGGGCGGCCTACAATGAGCAGTTCTTC CASSQDGPPGAAYNEQFF NA TRBJ2-1 NA TRBV4-3
TGTGCCAGCAGCTTAGACAGGTTAGGCTACACCTTC CASSLDRLGYTF NA TRBJ1-2 NA TRBV7-8
TGTGCCAGCAGCCAAGAGGCAGGGAGGTATTCACCCCTCCACTTT CASSQEAGRYSPLHF NA TRBJ1-6 few TRBV4-2
TGTGCCAGCAGCTTACAGGGACACAATGAGCAGTTCTTC CASSLQGHNEQFF NA TRBJ2-1 few TRBV5-6
TGTGCCAGCTCACCTCGGCTTGGGGGACAGCGAGAGGACAATGAGCAGTTCTTC CASSPRLGGQREDNEQFF TRBD1 TRBJ2-1 NA TRBV18